The 19 T cell receptor beta chains in this list originate from one sample, sequenced in a study of PD-1 blockade in classical Hodgkin lymphoma. Sequencing used immunoSEQ multiplex PCR; TCRdb keeps in-frame clones, though not all of them. The sample shows around 60,000 clones, around 90% of them seen only once. Relapse after autologous stem cell transplantation occurred in every patient, and brentuximab vedotin exposure varied. Sequencing was performed on peripheral blood mononuclear cells (PBMCs), taken before the second cycle of nivolumab. The receptors come from a human donor with classical Hodgkin lymphoma.

The chain recombines TRBV19 with TRBJ2-2; D is undetermined. CDR3 length: 13 residues. V was trimmed by 1 base and J by 6 bases, leaving 6 bases between them. Germline V lookup: CDR1 LNHDA, CDR2 SQIVND (reference sequence). The DNA for the CDR3 is TGTGCCAGTAGTATAGGTGTTGCCGGGGAGCTGTTTTTT. Amino acids: CASSIGVAGELFF.

This rearrangement joins TRBV5-1 to TRBJ2-5; TRBD2 is a possible D gene (5 bases). The CDR3 runs to 12 residues. V was clipped by 4 bases and J by 5 bases, with 9 bases between them. Germline V gene lookup returns CDR1 SGHRS and CDR2 YFSETQ. The CDR3 protein is CASSPRGETQYF. CDR3 in DNA: TGCGCCAGCAGCCCCCGGGGTGAGACCCAGTACTTC.

This clone was picked up a small number of times. The chain joins TRBV7-9 to TRBJ2-7, with D perhaps matching TRBD1 or TRBD2 (5 bases each). The germline V and J ends were trimmed by 8 bases and 6 bases, with 14 bases remaining between them. The germline gives CDR1 SEHNR, CDR2 FQNEAQ (reference sequence). The CDR3 loop spans 12 amino acids. The DNA for the CDR3 is TGTGCCAGCGGGGGAGTATCGCGCGAGCAGTACTTC. This codes for CASGGVSREQYF.

V is TRBV4-1 and J is TRBJ2-2; D unresolved. Germline CDR1 reads MGHRA; CDR2 reads YSYEKL. There are 12 residues in the CDR3. The germline V and J ends were trimmed by 9 bases and 4 bases, with 9 bases remaining between them. CDR3 in DNA: TGCGCCAGAGCCGGAGCCACCGGGGAGCTGTTTTTT. Residues: CARAGATGELFF.

This chain joins TRBV19 and TRBJ1-2; TRBD1 matches 7 bases. V gave up 1 base and J gave up 5 bases; unmatched junction bases: 7. CDR1 and CDR2 from the germline V gene are LNHDA and SQIVND (reference sequence). This CDR3 contains 15 residues. The CDR3 nucleotides are TGTGCCAGTAGTATAGTTGGTGGGACAGCTTATGGCTACACCTTC. Its protein product is CASSIVGGTAYGYTF.

The CDR3, as DNA: TGCGCCAGCAGGCTGGGGACAGGGGGGCATGGCTACACCTTC. It translates to CASRLGTGGHGYTF. The J gene is TRBJ1-2, the V gene TRBV5-1; 11 bases fit TRBD1. The length of the CDR3 is 14 residues. Trimming removed 5 bases from V and 6 bases from J; junction bases left unmatched: 6. From germline, CDR1 is SGHRS and CDR2 YFSETQ.

The J gene is TRBJ2-3, the V gene TRBV4-1, with 8 bases fitting TRBD2. Germline assignment: CDR1 MGHRA and CDR2 YSYEKL. The J segment lost 3 bases and the V segment lost 9 bases, leaving 8 bases of the junction unmatched. CDR3 length equals 14 residues. The CDR3 sequence is CARGGLVGTDTQYF. Written as DNA, the CDR3 is TGCGCCAGGGGGGGACTAGTCGGTACAGATACGCAGTATTTT.

The chain recombines TRBV1 with TRBJ1-3. TRBV1 is noted as a pseudogene. This CDR3 comprises 17 residues. CDR3 in amino acids: CTSSQDTGLLRLDTIYF. The CDR3, as DNA: TGCACCAGCAGCCAAGACACAGGACTCCTCCGCTTGGACACCATATATTTT.

The rearrangement uses TRBV5-1 and TRBJ2-1; the D gene is possibly TRBD1 (6 bases). This CDR3 region has 15 residues. Germline values: CDR1 SGHRS, CDR2 YFSETQ. V was clipped by 3 bases and J by 1 base, with 11 bases between them. The chain's CDR3 is CASSSQQGSYNEQFF. Here the CDR3 DNA reads TGCGCCAGCAGCTCCCAACAGGGTTCCTACAATGAGCAGTTCTTC.

CDR3 amino acids: CASSLPVTGGNEQYF. CDR3 in DNA: TGTGCCAGCAGCCTACCGGTGACAGGGGGGAACGAGCAGTACTTC. The genes are TRBV7-8 and TRBJ2-7; 9 positions match TRBD1. This CDR3 spans 15 amino acids. CDR1 and CDR2 from the germline V gene are SGHVS and FQNEAQ. Unmatched junction bases numbered 10, after V lost 5 bases and J lost 5 bases.

The rearrangement uses TRBV18 and TRBJ2-1; D not certain. Trimming removed 3 bases at V and 4 bases at J, with 13 bases between. CDR1 and CDR2 from the germline V gene are KGHSH and LQKENI. The CDR3 loop spans 15 amino acids. The CDR3 loop reads CASSPPGKPYNEQFF. In DNA, the CDR3 is TGTGCCAGCTCACCGCCTGGAAAGCCTTACAATGAGCAGTTCTTC.

V gene TRBV6-6 combines with J gene TRBJ1-1, with D tentatively TRBD1 (5 bases). V was trimmed by 5 bases and J by 1 base, leaving 14 bases between them. This CDR3 comprises 15 residues. Germline CDR1 MNHNY, CDR2 SVGAGI (reference sequence). CDR3 in amino acids: CASSIRTQGNTEAFF. DNA for the CDR3: TGTGCCAGCAGTATCAGGACACAAGGGAACACTGAAGCTTTCTTT.

This chain uses TRBV6-5 with TRBJ1-1, with D unclear. V was shortened by 0 bases and J by 7 bases, with 6 bases between the two germline ends. Germline V gives CDR1 MNHEY, CDR2 SVGAGI. This CDR3 has 12 amino acids. The CDR3: CASSYSMFEAFF. CDR3 in DNA: TGTGCCAGCAGTTACTCGATGTTTGAAGCTTTCTTT.

This chain joins TRBV5-1 and TRBJ2-2; a weak D match, TRBD1 (5 bases). In germline, CDR1 is SGHRS, CDR2 YFSETQ. V was pared by 1 base and J by 0 bases, with 7 bases between. The CDR3 loop spans 15 amino acids. The CDR3: CASSLIGANTGELFF. CDR3 DNA: TGCGCCAGCAGCTTGATAGGGGCGAACACCGGGGAGCTGTTTTTT. Variable domain in full (rest from reference TRBV5-1 and TRBJ2-2): KAGVTQTPRYLIKTRGQQVTLSCSPISGHRSVSWYQQTPGQGLQFLFEYFSETQRNKGNFPGRFSGRQFSNSRSEMNVSTLELGDSALYLCASSLIGANTGELFFGEGSRLTVL.

The rearrangement uses TRBV7-3 and TRBJ2-1; a possible D gene is TRBD1 (5 bases). V was cut by 2 bases and J by 4 bases, with 6 bases left in between. The CDR3 totals 13 residues. The germline gives CDR1 SGHTA, CDR2 FQGTGA. The CDR3 coding sequence is TGTGCCAGCAGCTTACGACAGTACAATGAGCAGTTCTTC. Translation: CASSLRQYNEQFF. The variable domain in full, with the rest retrieved from reference TRBV7-3 and TRBJ2-1, is GAGVSQTPSNKVTEKGKYVELRCDPISGHTALYWYRQSLGQGPEFLIYFQGTGAADDSGLPNDRFFAVRPEGSVSTLKIQRTERGDSAVYLCASSLRQYNEQFFGPGTRLTVL.

The CDR3 DNA sequence: TGTGCCAGCAGTAAACCAGGGGTTGGCTCCTACGAGCAGTACTTC. Protein: CASSKPGVGSYEQYF. The V call is TRBV28, the J call TRBJ2-7, with D perhaps TRBD1 (6 bases). Germline values: CDR1 MDHEN, CDR2 SYDVKM. V was clipped by 5 bases and J by 0 bases, with 14 bases between them. This CDR3 contains 15 residues.

The chain has TRBV28 and TRBJ2-1; D gene uncertain. Germline CDR1 is MDHEN and CDR2 is SYDVKM. The CDR3 is 18 amino acids. Trimming left V 4 bases short and J 0 bases short, with 19 bases between. The CDR3, as DNA: TGTGCCAGCAGTTCCCCGCAGAGGCGGCCGAGCTCCTACAATGAGCAGTTCTTC. Protein: CASSSPQRRPSSYNEQFF.

V is TRBV30 and J is TRBJ1-2; unclear D gene. From germline, CDR1 is GTSNPN and CDR2 SVGIG (reference sequence). V was trimmed by 1 base and J by 8 bases, leaving 11 bases between them. CDR3 size: 12 residues. The CDR3: CAWSEVARGYTF. The CDR3 region has the DNA TGTGCCTGGAGTGAGGTCGCCAGAGGCTACACCTTC.

This rearrangement joins TRBV6-5 to TRBJ2-3; D is possibly TRBD2 (5 bases). Germline lookup yields CDR1 MNHEY and CDR2 SVGAGI. CDR3 size: 15 residues. Trimming pared 0 bases from V and 4 bases from J, leaving 11 bases between. This CDR3 reads CASSYSGPGADTQYF. CDR3 coding DNA: TGTGCCAGCAGTTACTCGGGCCCCGGGGCAGATACGCAGTATTTT.